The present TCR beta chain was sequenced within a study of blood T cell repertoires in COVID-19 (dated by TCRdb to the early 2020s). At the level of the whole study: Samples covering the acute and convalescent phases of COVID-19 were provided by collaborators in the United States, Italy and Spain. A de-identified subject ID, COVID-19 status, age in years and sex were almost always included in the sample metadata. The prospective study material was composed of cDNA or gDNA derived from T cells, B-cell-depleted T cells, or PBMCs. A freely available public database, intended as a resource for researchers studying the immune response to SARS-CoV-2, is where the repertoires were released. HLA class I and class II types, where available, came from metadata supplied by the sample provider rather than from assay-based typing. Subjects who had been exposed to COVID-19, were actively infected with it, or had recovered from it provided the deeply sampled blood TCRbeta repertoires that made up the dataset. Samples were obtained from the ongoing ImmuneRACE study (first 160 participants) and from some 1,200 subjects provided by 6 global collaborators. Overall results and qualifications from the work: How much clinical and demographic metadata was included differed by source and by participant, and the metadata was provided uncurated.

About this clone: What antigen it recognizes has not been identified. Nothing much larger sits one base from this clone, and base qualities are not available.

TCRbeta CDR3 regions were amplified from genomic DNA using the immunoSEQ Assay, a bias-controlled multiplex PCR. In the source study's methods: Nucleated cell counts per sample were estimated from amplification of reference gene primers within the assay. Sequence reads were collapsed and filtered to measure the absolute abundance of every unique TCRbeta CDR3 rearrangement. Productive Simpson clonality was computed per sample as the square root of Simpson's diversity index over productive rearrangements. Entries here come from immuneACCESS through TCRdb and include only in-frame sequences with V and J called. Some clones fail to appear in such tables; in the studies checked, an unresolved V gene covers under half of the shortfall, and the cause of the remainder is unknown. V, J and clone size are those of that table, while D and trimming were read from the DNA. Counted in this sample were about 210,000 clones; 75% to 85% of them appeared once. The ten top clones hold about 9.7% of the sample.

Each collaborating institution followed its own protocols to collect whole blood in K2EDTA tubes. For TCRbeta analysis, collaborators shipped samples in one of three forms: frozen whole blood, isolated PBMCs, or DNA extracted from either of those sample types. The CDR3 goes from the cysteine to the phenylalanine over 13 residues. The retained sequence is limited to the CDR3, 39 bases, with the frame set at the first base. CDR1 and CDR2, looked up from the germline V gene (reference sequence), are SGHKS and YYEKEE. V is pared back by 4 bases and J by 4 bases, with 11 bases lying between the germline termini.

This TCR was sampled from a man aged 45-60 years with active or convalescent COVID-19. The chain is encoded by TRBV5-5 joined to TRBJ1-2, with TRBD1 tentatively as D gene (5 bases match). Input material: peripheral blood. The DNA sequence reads TGTGCCAGCAGCCCGCAGGGCCCCTATGGCTACACCTTC. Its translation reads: CASSPQGPYGYTF.